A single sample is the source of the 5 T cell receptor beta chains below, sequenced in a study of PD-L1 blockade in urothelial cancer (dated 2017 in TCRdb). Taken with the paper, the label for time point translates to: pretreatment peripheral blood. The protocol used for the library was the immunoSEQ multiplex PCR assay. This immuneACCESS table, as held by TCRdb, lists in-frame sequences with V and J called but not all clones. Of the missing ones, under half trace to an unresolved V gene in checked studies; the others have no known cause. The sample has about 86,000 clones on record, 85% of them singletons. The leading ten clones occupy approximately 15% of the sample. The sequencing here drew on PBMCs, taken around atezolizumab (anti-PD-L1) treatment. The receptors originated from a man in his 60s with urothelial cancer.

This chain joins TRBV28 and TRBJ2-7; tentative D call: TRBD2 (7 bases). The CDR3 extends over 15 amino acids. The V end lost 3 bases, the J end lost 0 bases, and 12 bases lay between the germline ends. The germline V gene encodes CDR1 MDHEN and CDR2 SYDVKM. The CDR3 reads CASSLARGGSYEQYF. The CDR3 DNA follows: TGTGCCAGCAGTTTGGCTAGGGGGGGCTCCTACGAGCAGTACTTC.

CDR3: CASSQPGHGSAQHF. CDR3 DNA sequence: TGTGCCAGCAGCCAACCGGGACATGGTTCGGCCCAGCATTTT. The rearrangement uses TRBV7-2 and TRBJ1-5, with D possibly TRBD1 on 6 matching bases. This CDR3 comprises 14 residues. From germline, CDR1 is SGHTA and CDR2 FQGNSA. V was cut by 5 bases and J by 11 bases, with 19 bases left in between.

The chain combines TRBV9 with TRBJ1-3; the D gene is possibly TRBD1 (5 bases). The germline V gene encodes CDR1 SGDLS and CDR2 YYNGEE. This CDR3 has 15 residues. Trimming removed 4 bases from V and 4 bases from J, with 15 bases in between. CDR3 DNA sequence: TGTGCCAGCAGCTCCGACGACAGTACCGGAAACACCATATATTTT. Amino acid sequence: CASSSDDSTGNTIYF.

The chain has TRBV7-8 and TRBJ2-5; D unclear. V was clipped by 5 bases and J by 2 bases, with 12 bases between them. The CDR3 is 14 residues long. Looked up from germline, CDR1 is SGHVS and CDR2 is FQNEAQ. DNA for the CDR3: TGTGCCAGCAGCCTCGGGTGGCTACAAGAGACCCAGTACTTC. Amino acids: CASSLGWLQETQYF.

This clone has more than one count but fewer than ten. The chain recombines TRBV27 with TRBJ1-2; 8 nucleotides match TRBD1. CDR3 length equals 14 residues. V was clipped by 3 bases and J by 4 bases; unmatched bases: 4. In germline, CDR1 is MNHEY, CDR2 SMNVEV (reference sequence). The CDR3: CASSLWGTGYGYTF. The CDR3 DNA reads TGTGCCAGCAGTTTGTGGGGGACAGGCTATGGCTACACCTTC.